The 28 T cell receptor beta chains presented below share a single source sample, sequenced in a study of cytomegalovirus exposure and HLA in healthy donors. The PCR had 60 Vbeta and 13 Jbeta primers. The repertoire was sequenced with immunoSEQ multiplex PCR; TCRdb's copy has only in-frame clones and lacks some. Of some 110,000 clones listed, 70% are singletons. Input material: PBMCs. All receptors come from a man younger than 40 in good health and CMV-seropositive.

J is TRBJ2-5 and V is TRBV11-2; 13 bases map to TRBD2. Germline CDR1 reads SGHAT; CDR2 reads FQNNGV. The V segment lost 5 bases and the J segment 5 bases; nucleotides outside the gene matches: 8. The CDR3 extends over 16 amino acids. The CDR3 DNA follows: TGTGCCAGCAGCCCTGGGACTAGCGGGGATGGGGAGACCCAGTACTTC. It is translated as CASSPGTSGDGETQYF.

The gene calls are TRBV7-6 and TRBJ1-1; no firm D call. CDR1 is SGHVS, CDR2 FNYEAQ, per germline. This CDR3 has 14 amino acids. V was clipped by 5 bases and J by 1 base, with 11 bases between them. For the CDR3, the DNA is TGTGCCAGCAGCGCCGAGGAGACGAACACTGAAGCTTTCTTT. The encoded protein is CASSAEETNTEAFF.

This clone was observed once. This sequence joins TRBV15 and TRBJ2-7; TRBD2 matches at 10 bases. With 5 bases clipped from V and 6 bases from J, the junction kept 13 bases outside the gene matches. In germline, CDR1 is LNHNV, CDR2 YYDKDF (reference sequence). CDR3 length: 16 amino acids. In DNA form, the CDR3 reads TGTGCCACCAGCGGAGGAAGGGCTAGCGGGAGTGGCGAGCAGTACGTC. Protein sequence: CATSGGRASGSGEQYV.

The sample holds a few counts of this clone. Germline is not matched at one junction end, which may reflect a read error. The chain employs TRBV7-7 and TRBJ1-6; the match to TRBD1 covers 7 bases. The CDR3 length is 13 residues. Germline V gene data show CDR1 as SSHAT and CDR2 as FNYEAQ (reference sequence). This chain's CDR3 is CASSSTGDSPLHF. The CDR3 DNA is TGTGCTAGCAGCTCAACAGGGGATTCACCCCTCCACTTT.

This chain uses TRBV7-9 with TRBJ2-3; TRBD2 matches 8 bases. The CDR3 sequence is 17 residues long. Germline V gives CDR1 SEHNR, CDR2 FQNEAQ (reference sequence). V lost 5 bases to trimming and J lost 2 bases; unmatched junction nucleotides: 12. CDR3 nucleotide sequence: TGTGCCAGCAGCCCCCGGACTAGCCGGATTTTCACAGATACGCAGTATTTT. Its protein is CASSPRTSRIFTDTQYF.

The chain couples TRBV7-2 to TRBJ1-2; TRBD1 is a possible D gene (5 bases). This CDR3 comprises 13 residues. Germline CDR1 is SGHTA and CDR2 is FQGNSA. The CDR3 spells CAARQNGLYGYTF. CDR3 nucleotide sequence: TGTGCAGCCAGACAGAACGGGCTCTATGGCTACACCTTC. The full variable domain, its missing parts supplied by reference TRBV7-2 and TRBJ1-2, is GAGVSQSPSNKVTEKGKDVELRCDPISGHTALYWYRQSLGQGLEFLIYFQGNSAPDKSGLPSDRFSAERTGGSVSTLTIQRTQQEDSAVYLCAARQNGLYGYTFGSGTRLTVV.

The chain is built from TRBV4-3 and TRBJ1-5; 9 nucleotides match TRBD1. Germline values: CDR1 LGHNA, CDR2 YSLEER. This CDR3 has 15 amino acids. Trimming took 1 base from V and 6 from J; bases not matched to a gene: 4. CDR3 sequence (DNA): TGCGCCAGCAGCCAAGCGACAGGGGGAGGTCAGCCCCAGCATTTT. Encoded protein: CASSQATGGGQPQHF.

Only one count was recorded for this clone. This sequence joins TRBV27 and TRBJ1-2; 12 bases agree with TRBD1. V shed 5 bases and J 4 bases; nucleotides not matched to a gene: 8. This CDR3 has 16 amino acids. The germline V gene has CDR1 MNHEY and CDR2 SMNVEV (reference sequence). CDR3 in DNA: TGTGCCAGCAGTCCTGGGACAGGGGGCGAATTCTATGGCTACACCTTC. It encodes CASSPGTGGEFYGYTF.

The chain links TRBV4-1 to TRBJ1-2; D gene ambiguous. The V gene's germline CDR1 is MGHRA and CDR2 YSYEKL. Trimming shortened V by 0 bases and J by 5 bases, and 7 bases separated the two germline ends. The CDR3 is 13 amino acids. The CDR3 sequence: CASSQDRSYGYTF. The CDR3 DNA sequence: TGCGCCAGCAGCCAAGACAGGTCTTATGGCTACACCTTC.

This clone has more than one count but fewer than ten. The chain couples TRBV5-1 to TRBJ1-4; possibly TRBD1 for D (6 bases). Trimming removed 0 bases from V and 5 bases from J, with 29 bases in between. Germline loops: CDR1 SGHRS, CDR2 YFSETQ. This CDR3 contains 21 residues. CDR3 residues: CASSLAGTGLGLGPLNEKLFF. In DNA, the CDR3 is TGCGCCAGCAGCTTGGCCGGAACAGGGCTGGGTCTGGGCCCATTGAATGAAAAACTGTTTTTT.

The V gene is TRBV7-9, the J gene TRBJ1-1; tentatively, D is TRBD1 (5 bases). V was pared by 5 bases and J by 3 bases, with 16 bases between. CDR3 length equals 15 residues. Germline CDR1 SEHNR, CDR2 FQNEAQ (reference sequence). CDR3 region: CASSHTQGRDTEAFF. CDR3 nucleotides: TGTGCCAGCAGCCACACGCAGGGCCGCGACACTGAAGCTTTCTTT.

On this clone: At the DNA level, this CDR3 is encoded by other sequences in the same sample as well. This chain links TRBV7-3 with TRBJ1-1; D may be TRBD1 (5 bases). Trimming took off 5 bases at V and 3 bases at J, with 10 bases between the two ends. The CDR3 covers 13 residues. Germline V gene sequence: CDR1 SGHTA, CDR2 FQGTGA. The CDR3 DNA is TGTGCCAGCAGCCCATTAGGGGACACTGAAGCTTTCTTT. Translating gives CASSPLGDTEAFF.

The chain is built from TRBV12-5 and TRBJ2-1; 7 bases align to TRBD1. V gave up 5 bases and J gave up 0 bases; unmatched junction bases: 16. The germline V gene encodes CDR1 LGHNT and CDR2 FRNRAP. This CDR3 region has 19 residues. CDR3 sequence reads: CASGLRQGTERSSYNEQFF. The CDR3 DNA reads as TGTGCTAGTGGTCTAAGACAGGGTACCGAAAGGAGCTCCTACAATGAGCAGTTCTTC. Together with reference TRBV12-5 and TRBJ2-1, the CDR3 gives the full variable domain: DARVTQTPRHKVTEMGQEVTMRCQPILGHNTVFWYRQTMMQGLELLAYFRNRAPLDDSGMPKDRFSAEMPDATLATLKIQPSEPRDSAVYFCASGLRQGTERSSYNEQFFGPGTRLTVL.

The V gene is TRBV11-1, the J gene TRBJ1-1; the match to TRBD1 covers 8 bases. This CDR3 is built from 15 residues. Trimming at V came to 1 base and at J to 4 bases, leaving 5 bases not matched to a gene. Looked up from germline, CDR1 is SGHAT and CDR2 is FQDESV (reference sequence). This CDR3 reads CASSLGWTGSTEAFF. CDR3 DNA sequence: TGTGCCAGCAGCTTAGGATGGACAGGGTCCACTGAAGCTTTCTTT.

Points on this clone: A read error may account for a junction end that differs from germline. The chain uses TRBV5-1 and TRBJ2-3; 9 bases align to TRBD1. CDR1 and CDR2 (germline): SGHRS, YFSETQ. The CDR3 has 14 residues. CDR3 amino acids: CASSSELVPGQGNF. The CDR3 DNA sequence: TGCGCCAGCAGCTCGGAACTAGTCCCGGGACAGGGAAATTTT.

CDR3 protein: CAWSVGGRTNQPQHF. DNA of the CDR3: TGTGCCTGGAGTGTAGGGGGAAGGACCAATCAGCCCCAGCATTTT. This chain joins TRBV30 and TRBJ1-5, with D maybe TRBD1 (6 bases). Trimming left V 0 bases short and J 3 bases short, with 12 bases between. In germline, CDR1 is GTSNPN, CDR2 SVGIG (reference sequence). The CDR3 extends over 15 amino acids.

V gene TRBV27 combines with J gene TRBJ1-5; no definite D call. This CDR3 contains 12 residues. The V end was cut by 8 bases, the J end by 2 bases, with 7 bases between. Germline V gene sequence: CDR1 MNHEY, CDR2 SMNVEV (reference sequence). CDR3 nucleotide sequence: TGTGCCAGCGGGCACGGCAATCAGCCCCAGCATTTT. Translation gives CASGHGNQPQHF.

The chain couples TRBV5-1 to TRBJ2-7; 9 positions match TRBD2. This CDR3 is 15 amino acids long. Germline assignment: CDR1 SGHRS and CDR2 YFSETQ. V lost 2 bases, J lost 3 bases, and 6 bases stayed unmatched. The DNA for the CDR3 is TGCGCCAGCAGCTTATGGGGAGCGGGGGGCTACGAGCAGTACTTC. Translated, it gives CASSLWGAGGYEQYF.

This chain uses TRBV27 with TRBJ2-1; D possibly corresponds to TRBD1 (6 bases). CDR1 and CDR2 from the germline V gene are MNHEY and SMNVEV (reference sequence). The germline V and J ends were trimmed by 5 bases and 4 bases, with 9 bases remaining between them. The CDR3 spans 13 residues. CDR3 amino acids: CASSPTGYNEQFF. The DNA for the CDR3 is TGTGCCAGCAGTCCAACAGGGTACAATGAGCAGTTCTTC.

This chain uses TRBV5-6 with TRBJ1-6, with 7 bases lining up with TRBD1. The CDR3 has 16 residues. Per germline, CDR1 SGHDT and CDR2 YYEEEE. Trimming cost V 2 bases and J 3 bases; bases outside gene matches: 5. The CDR3 nucleotides read TGTGCCAGCAGCTTTTCAGGGGGTAACTATAATTCACCCCTCCACTTT. As protein: CASSFSGGNYNSPLHF.

This clone appeared once. The V gene is TRBV5-6, the J gene TRBJ2-5, with 7 bases that match TRBD1. This CDR3 spans 15 amino acids. V lost 0 bases and J lost 3; bases outside the gene matches: 5. Germline CDR1 and CDR2: SGHDT and YYEEEE. DNA of the CDR3: TGTGCCAGCAGCTTGGACCCCACAGGGGAAGAGACCCAGTACTTC. Its translation: CASSLDPTGEETQYF.

There are a few counts of this clone. V usage is TRBV5-1 and J usage is TRBJ1-3; no clear D. This CDR3 spans 14 amino acids. Trimming stripped 0 bases from V and 4 bases from J, with 8 bases between. CDR1 is SGHRS and CDR2 is YFSETQ in the germline V gene. The CDR3 coding sequence is TGCGCCAGCAGCTTGGCTATTACCGGAAACACCATATATTTT. As protein: CASSLAITGNTIYF. Drawing the rest from reference TRBV5-1 and TRBJ1-3, the complete variable domain is KAGVTQTPRYLIKTRGQQVTLSCSPISGHRSVSWYQQTPGQGLQFLFEYFSETQRNKGNFPGRFSGRQFSNSRSEMNVSTLELGDSALYLCASSLAITGNTIYFGEGSWLTVV.

This clone came up a few times. The V call is TRBV28, the J call TRBJ2-3; tentatively, D is TRBD1 (6 bases). This CDR3 is 16 amino acids long. V dropped 4 bases and J dropped 2 bases, with 16 bases sitting between them. Germline CDR1 reads MDHEN; CDR2 reads SYDVKM. The CDR3 DNA is TGTGCCAGCAGTTCCCAACAGGGTGAGGACACAGATACGCAGTATTTT. Translated, it gives CASSSQQGEDTDTQYF.

This clone was found a few times. The V gene is TRBV5-5, the J gene TRBJ1-1; 8 nucleotides line up with TRBD1. This CDR3 spans 13 amino acids. Germline loops: CDR1 SGHKS, CDR2 YYEKEE (reference sequence). Trimming removed 4 bases from V and 4 bases from J; junction bases left unmatched: 3. The CDR3 is CASSQGAPTEAFF. The CDR3 nucleotides are TGTGCCAGCAGCCAGGGGGCCCCCACTGAAGCTTTCTTT.

This clone has only one observation. V and J are TRBV27 and TRBJ2-5; 11 nucleotides line up with TRBD2. V shed 4 bases and J 1 base; nucleotides not matched to a gene: 17. The CDR3 covers 20 residues. CDR1 and CDR2 (germline): MNHEY, SMNVEV (reference sequence). CDR3 DNA: TGTGCCAGCAGTTCATCCACCGGGACTAGCGGCCTTCCTGTCCAAGAGACCCAGTACTTC. It is translated as CASSSSTGTSGLPVQETQYF.

This chain connects TRBV7-6 to TRBJ1-2, with 8 bases aligning to TRBD1. Germline-derived CDR1 and CDR2 are SGHVS and FNYEAQ. The CDR3 contains 13 residues. After removal of 4 bases from V and 8 bases from J, the junction contained 6 bases not matched to a gene. The CDR3 loop is CASSWARGLGYTF. Here the CDR3 DNA reads TGTGCCAGCAGCTGGGCCAGGGGGCTCGGCTACACCTTC.

CDR3 in DNA: TGTGCCAGCAGCCTCACTCGCGGAGAACACGGCTACACCTTC. Protein: CASSLTRGEHGYTF. The V gene is TRBV7-9, the J gene TRBJ1-2; unclear D gene. The germline V gene has CDR1 SEHNR and CDR2 FQNEAQ (reference sequence). V gave up 5 bases and J gave up 8 bases, with 18 bases separating them. CDR3 length: 14 amino acids.

About this clone itself: The junction does not match germline at one end; this may be a read error. In DNA form, the CDR3 reads TGTGCTAGCAGCTCGAAAGCTGCTCCCTGCTACACCTTC. Its translation: CASSSKAAPCYTF. This sequence joins TRBV7-7 and TRBJ1-2; D uncertain. Germline V CDR1 and CDR2: SSHAT, FNYEAQ (reference sequence). This CDR3 is 13 amino acids long.